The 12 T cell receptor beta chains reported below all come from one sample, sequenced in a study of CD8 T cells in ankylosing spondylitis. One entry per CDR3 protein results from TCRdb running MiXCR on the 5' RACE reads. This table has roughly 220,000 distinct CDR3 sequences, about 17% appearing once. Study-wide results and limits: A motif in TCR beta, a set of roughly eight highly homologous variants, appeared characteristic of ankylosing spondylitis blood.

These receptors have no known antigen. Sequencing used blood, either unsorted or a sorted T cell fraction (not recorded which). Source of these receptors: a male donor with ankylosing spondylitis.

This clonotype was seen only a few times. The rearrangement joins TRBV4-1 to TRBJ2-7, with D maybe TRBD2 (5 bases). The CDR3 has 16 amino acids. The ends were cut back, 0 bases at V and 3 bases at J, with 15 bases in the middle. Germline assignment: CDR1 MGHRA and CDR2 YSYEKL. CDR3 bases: TGCGCCAGCAGCCAAGAGGCGGAGGTAGCAATCTACGAGCAGTACTTC. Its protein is CASSQEAEVAIYEQYF.

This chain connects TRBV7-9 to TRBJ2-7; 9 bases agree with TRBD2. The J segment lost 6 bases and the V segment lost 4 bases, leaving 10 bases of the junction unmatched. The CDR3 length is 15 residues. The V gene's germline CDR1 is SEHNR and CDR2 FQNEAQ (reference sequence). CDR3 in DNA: TGTGCCAGCAGCTCTAACCCGGGACTAGCTGGCGAGCAGTACTTC. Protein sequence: CASSSNPGLAGEQYF.

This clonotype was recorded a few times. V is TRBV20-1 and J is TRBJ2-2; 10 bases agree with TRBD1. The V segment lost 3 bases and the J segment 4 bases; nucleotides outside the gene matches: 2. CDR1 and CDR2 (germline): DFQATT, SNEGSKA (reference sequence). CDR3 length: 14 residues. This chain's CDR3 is CSASRTGGTGELFF. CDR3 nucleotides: TGCAGTGCTAGTAGGACAGGGGGCACCGGGGAGCTGTTTTTT.

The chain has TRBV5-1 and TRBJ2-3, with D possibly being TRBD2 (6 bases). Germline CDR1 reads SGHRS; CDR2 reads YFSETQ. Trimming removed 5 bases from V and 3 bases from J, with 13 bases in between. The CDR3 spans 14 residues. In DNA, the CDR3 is TGCGCCAGCAGGGAGGGAATGGCAACAGATACGCAGTATTTT. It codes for CASREGMATDTQYF.

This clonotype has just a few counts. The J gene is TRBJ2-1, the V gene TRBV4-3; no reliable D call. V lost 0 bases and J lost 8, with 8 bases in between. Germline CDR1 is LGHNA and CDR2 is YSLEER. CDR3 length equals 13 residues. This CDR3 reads CASSQDAADEQFF. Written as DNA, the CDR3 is TGCGCCAGCAGCCAAGACGCAGCAGATGAGCAGTTCTTC.

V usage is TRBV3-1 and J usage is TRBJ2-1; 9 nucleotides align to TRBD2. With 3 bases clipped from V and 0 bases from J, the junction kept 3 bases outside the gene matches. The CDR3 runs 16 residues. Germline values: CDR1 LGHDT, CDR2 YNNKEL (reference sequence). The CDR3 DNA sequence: TGTGCCAGCAGCCACGAGACTAGCGGCTCCTACAATGAGCAGTTCTTC. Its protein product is CASSHETSGSYNEQFF.

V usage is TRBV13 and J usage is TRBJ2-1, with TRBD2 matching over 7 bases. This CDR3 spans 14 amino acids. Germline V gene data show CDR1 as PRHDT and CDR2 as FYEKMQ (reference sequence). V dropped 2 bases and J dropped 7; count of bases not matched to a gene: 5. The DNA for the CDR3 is TGTGCCAGCAGCTTACGGCTAGCGGTTAATGAGCAGTTCTTC. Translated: CASSLRLAVNEQFF.

CDR3 nucleotide sequence: TGCGCCAGCGGACTACACAGGGATTCACCCTACGAGCAGTACTTC. Translation: CASGLHRDSPYEQYF. The chain has TRBV4-3 and TRBJ2-7; perhaps D is TRBD1 or TRBD2 (6 bases each). Germline V gives CDR1 LGHNA, CDR2 YSLEER. Trimming took off 8 bases at V and 2 bases at J, with 19 bases between the two ends. This CDR3 is 15 amino acids long.

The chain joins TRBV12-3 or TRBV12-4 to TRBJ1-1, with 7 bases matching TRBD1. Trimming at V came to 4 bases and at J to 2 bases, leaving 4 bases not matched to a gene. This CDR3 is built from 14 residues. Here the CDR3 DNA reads TGTGCCAGCAGTTGGGACAGTACCAACACTGAAGCTTTCTTT. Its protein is CASSWDSTNTEAFF.

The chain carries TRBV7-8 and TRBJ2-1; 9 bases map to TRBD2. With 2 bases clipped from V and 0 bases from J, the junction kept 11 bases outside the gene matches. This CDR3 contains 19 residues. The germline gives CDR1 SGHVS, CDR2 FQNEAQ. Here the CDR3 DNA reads TGTGCCAGCAGCTTAAGTCCCCCGCTAGCGGGATTCTCCTACAATGAGCAGTTCTTC. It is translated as CASSLSPPLAGFSYNEQFF. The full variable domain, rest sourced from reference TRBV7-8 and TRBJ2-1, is GAGVSQSPRYKVAKRGQDVALRCDPISGHVSLFWYQQALGQGPEFLTYFQNEAQLDKSGLPSDRFFAERPEGSVSTLKIQRTQQEDSAVYLCASSLSPPLAGFSYNEQFFGPGTRLTVL.

CDR3 coding DNA: TGTGCCAGCAGTTTACCCACGACAGAGATGAACACTGAAGCTTTCTTT. Residues: CASSLPTTEMNTEAFF. The chain recombines TRBV28 with TRBJ1-1; the D gene is possibly TRBD1 (5 bases). Trimming shortened V by 2 bases and J by 0 bases, and 13 bases separated the two germline ends. The CDR3 runs to 16 residues. The germline CDR1 and CDR2 sequences are MDHEN and SYDVKM. Together with reference TRBV28 and TRBJ1-1, the CDR3 gives the full variable domain: DVKVTQSSRYLVKRTGEKVFLECVQDMDHENMFWYRQDPGLGLRLIYFSYDVKMKEKGDIPEGYSVSREKKERFSLILESASTNQTSMYLCASSLPTTEMNTEAFFGQGTRLTVV.

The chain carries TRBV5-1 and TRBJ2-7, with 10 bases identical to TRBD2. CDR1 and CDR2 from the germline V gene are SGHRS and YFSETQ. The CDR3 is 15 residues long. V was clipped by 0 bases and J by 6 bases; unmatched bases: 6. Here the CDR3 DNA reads TGCGCCAGCAGCTTGGAGGCTAGCGGGAGTGGCGAGCAGTACTTC. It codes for CASSLEASGSGEQYF.